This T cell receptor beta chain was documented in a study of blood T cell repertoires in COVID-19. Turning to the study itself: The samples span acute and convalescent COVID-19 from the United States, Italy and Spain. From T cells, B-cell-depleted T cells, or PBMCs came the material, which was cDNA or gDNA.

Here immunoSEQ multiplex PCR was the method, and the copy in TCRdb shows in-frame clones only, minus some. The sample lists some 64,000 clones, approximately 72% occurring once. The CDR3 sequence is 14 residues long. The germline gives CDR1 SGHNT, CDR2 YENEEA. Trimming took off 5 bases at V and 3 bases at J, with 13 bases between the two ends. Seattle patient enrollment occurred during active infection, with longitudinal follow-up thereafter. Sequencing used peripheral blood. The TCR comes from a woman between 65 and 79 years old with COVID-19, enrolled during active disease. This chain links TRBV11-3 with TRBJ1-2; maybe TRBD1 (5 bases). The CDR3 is CASSPGGEDYGYTF. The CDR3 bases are TGTGCCAGCAGCCCGGGAGGGGAGGACTATGGCTACACCTTC.